This record covers a single T cell receptor beta chain. The data were taken from a study of T cell responses to AZD1222 COVID-19 vaccine. Study information: Researchers grouped second doses given at about 4 or about 12 weeks into one pool.

CDR3 length: 16 residues. CDR1 LNHDA and CDR2 SQIVND come from the germline V gene (reference sequence). J was trimmed by 5 bases and V by 5 bases; bases with no gene match: 9. Libraries were prepared by immunoSEQ multiplex PCR; TCRdb keeps only in-frame clonotypes and omits some of them. The repertoire includes approximately 180,000 clones, approximately 86% of them detected once, and 2.6% sits in the top ten. The sequencing used peripheral blood, collected on day 0 of AZD1222 vaccination. The TCR originated in an adult in good health. The J gene is TRBJ2-1, the V gene TRBV19; 10 nucleotides line up with TRBD2. The DNA for the CDR3 is TGTGCCAGTAGTGCCTACAGAGCGGGAGGGAACAATGAGCAGTTCTTC. Translated, it gives CASSAYRAGGNNEQFF.